The 7 T cell receptor beta chains below all came from one sample that was sequenced in a study of long-term antiretroviral therapy in people with HIV. The run of the v3.0 immunoSEQ assay was at survey level. Repertoires were generated with immunoSEQ multiplex PCR, while TCRdb's copy carries only in-frame clones and drops some. The table includes about 30,000 clones, roughly 87% detected once. Specimen: unsorted PBMCs, collected 2 years after starting antiretroviral therapy. These receptors were collected from a man aged 45-65 years with HIV.

The V call is TRBV4-1, the J call TRBJ2-2; possibly TRBD1 for D (6 bases). The V gene's germline CDR1 is MGHRA and CDR2 YSYEKL. V lost 3 bases to trimming and J lost 9 bases, with 17 bases between them. The CDR3 is 15 amino acids. This CDR3 is CASSHTGTKSRELFF. CDR3 sequence (DNA): TGCGCCAGCAGCCACACCGGGACAAAATCCCGGGAGCTGTTTTTT.

This sequence joins TRBV5-4 and TRBJ1-4; D remains ambiguous. The CDR3 totals 15 residues. With 0 bases removed from V and 8 bases from J, the gap between germline ends came to 14 bases. CDR1 and CDR2 (germline): SGHNT, YYREEE (reference sequence). CDR3 in amino acids: CASSLEAGVKEKLFF. CDR3 bases: TGTGCCAGCAGCTTGGAAGCCGGGGTAAAGGAAAAACTGTTTTTT.

The rearrangement uses TRBV5-6 and TRBJ2-7; D gene unclear. Trimming took 4 bases from V and 4 from J, leaving 6 bases between them. This CDR3 contains 11 residues. Looked up from germline, CDR1 is SGHDT and CDR2 is YYEEEE. As DNA, the CDR3 is TGTGCCAGCAGCGCTGATTACGAGCAGTACTTC. It yields the protein CASSADYEQYF.

CDR3 sequence reads: CASSLGQVGIHGYTF. The DNA for the CDR3 is TGTGCCAGCAGTTTAGGACAGGTCGGGATACATGGCTACACCTTC. This rearrangement joins TRBV6-5 to TRBJ1-2; 7 bases map to TRBD1. V shed 4 bases and J 6 bases; nucleotides not matched to a gene: 11. The CDR3 has 15 amino acids. The germline CDR1 and CDR2 sequences are MNHEY and SVGAGI.

This rearrangement joins TRBV6-6 to TRBJ1-5; no firm D call. Per the germline V gene, CDR1 is MNHNY and CDR2 is SVGAGI (reference sequence). This CDR3 is built from 13 residues. The V gene lost 6 bases and the J gene lost 4 bases, with 10 bases spanning the gap. The CDR3 DNA sequence: TGTGCCAGCAGCCGAAGGGAAAATCAGCCCCAGCATTTT. Protein product: CASSRRENQPQHF.

This clone was picked up a small number of times. The V gene is TRBV28, the J gene TRBJ1-6; D possibly corresponds to TRBD1 (5 bases). Germline CDR1 and CDR2: MDHEN and SYDVKM. CDR3 length: 16 amino acids. Trimming left V 6 bases short and J 6 bases short, with 18 bases between. The DNA of the CDR3 is TGTGCCAGCAGGATACGGGGCCGTGACGGTAATTCACCCCTCCACTTT. Protein sequence: CASRIRGRDGNSPLHF.

This clone was seen once. The chain is built from TRBV6-6 and TRBJ2-1; D unclear. Germline values: CDR1 MNHNY, CDR2 SVGAGI (reference sequence). The CDR3 contains 12 residues. V shed 7 bases and J shed 1 base, with 5 bases lying between them. CDR3 in amino acids: CASKESYNEQFF. CDR3 DNA sequence: TGTGCCAGCAAGGAGTCCTACAATGAGCAGTTCTTC.